This TCR beta chain originates from a study of PD-1 blockade in classical Hodgkin lymphoma. Documented time point: newly diagnosed, previously untreated cHL patient sample. Purification of CD4+ T cells from thawed PBMCs was performed via magnetic negative selection. Sequenced by immunoSEQ multiplex PCR; TCRdb stores in-frame clones only, minus some. The sample carries just over 15,000 clones, about 86% recorded once. V lost 3 bases to trimming and J lost 5 bases; unmatched junction nucleotides: 10. The CDR3 spans 16 residues. The germline CDR1 and CDR2 sequences are LGHNA and YNFKEQ. Sequenced: CD4+ T cells from blood. The chain combines TRBV4-2 with TRBJ2-5; 9 nucleotides line up with TRBD1. The source is a human donor with classical Hodgkin lymphoma. The CDR3 DNA sequence: TGTGCCAGCAGCCAGGACAGGGGAATTTTGGCGGAGACCCAGTACTTC. Translated: CASSQDRGILAETQYF.